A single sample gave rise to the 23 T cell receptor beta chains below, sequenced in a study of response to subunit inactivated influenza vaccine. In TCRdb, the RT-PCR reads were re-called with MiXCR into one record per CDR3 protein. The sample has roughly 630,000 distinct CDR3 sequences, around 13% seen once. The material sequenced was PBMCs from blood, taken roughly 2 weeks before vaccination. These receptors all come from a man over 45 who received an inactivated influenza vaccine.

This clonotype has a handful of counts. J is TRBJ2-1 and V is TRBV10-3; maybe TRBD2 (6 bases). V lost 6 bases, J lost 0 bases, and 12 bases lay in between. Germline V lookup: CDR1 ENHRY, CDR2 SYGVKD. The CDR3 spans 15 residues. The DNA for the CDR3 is TGTGCCATCAGGGATTTAGCGGCCTCCTACAATGAGCAGTTCTTC. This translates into CAIRDLAASYNEQFF.

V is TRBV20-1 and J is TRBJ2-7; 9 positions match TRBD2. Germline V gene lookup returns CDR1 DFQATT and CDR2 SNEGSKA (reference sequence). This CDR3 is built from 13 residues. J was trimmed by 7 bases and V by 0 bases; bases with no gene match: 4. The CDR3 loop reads CSARDRGLAEQYF. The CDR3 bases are TGCAGTGCTAGAGATCGGGGACTAGCTGAGCAGTACTTC.

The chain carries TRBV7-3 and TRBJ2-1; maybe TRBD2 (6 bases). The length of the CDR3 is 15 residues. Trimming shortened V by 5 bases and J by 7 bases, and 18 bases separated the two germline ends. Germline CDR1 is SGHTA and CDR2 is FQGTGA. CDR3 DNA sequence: TGTGCCAGCAGCCCTACCGGGGCGGGGACTAATGAGCAGTTCTTC. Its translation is CASSPTGAGTNEQFF.

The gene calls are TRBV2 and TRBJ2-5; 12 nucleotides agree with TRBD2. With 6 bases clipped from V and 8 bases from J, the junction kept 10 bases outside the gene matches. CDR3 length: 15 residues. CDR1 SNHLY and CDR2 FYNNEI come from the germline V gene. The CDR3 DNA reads TGTGCCAGCAGACTAGCGGGGGGCAGGGATTATACCCAGTACTTC. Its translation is CASRLAGGRDYTQYF.

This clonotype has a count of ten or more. CDR3 sequence reads: CSARHGGATEAFF. CDR3 bases: TGCAGTGCCAGGCACGGGGGAGCCACTGAAGCTTTCTTT. V gene TRBV20-1 combines with J gene TRBJ1-1; D is possibly TRBD1 (5 bases). V lost 6 bases and J 4 bases, leaving 15 bases between the germline ends. CDR3 size: 13 residues. CDR1 DFQATT and CDR2 SNEGSKA come from the germline V gene (reference sequence).

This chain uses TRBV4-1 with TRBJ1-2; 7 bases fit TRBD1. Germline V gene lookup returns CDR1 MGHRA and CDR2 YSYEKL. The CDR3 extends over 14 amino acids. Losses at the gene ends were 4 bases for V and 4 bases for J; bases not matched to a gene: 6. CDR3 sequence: CASSPDRAGYGYTF. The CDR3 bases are TGCGCCAGCAGCCCCGACAGGGCAGGCTATGGCTACACCTTC.

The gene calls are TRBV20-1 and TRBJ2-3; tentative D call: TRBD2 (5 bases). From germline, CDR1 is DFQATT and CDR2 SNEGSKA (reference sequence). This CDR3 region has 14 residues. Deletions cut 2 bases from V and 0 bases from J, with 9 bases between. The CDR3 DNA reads TGCAGTGCTAGACCCCGGACTAGCACAGATACGCAGTATTTT. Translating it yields CSARPRTSTDTQYF.

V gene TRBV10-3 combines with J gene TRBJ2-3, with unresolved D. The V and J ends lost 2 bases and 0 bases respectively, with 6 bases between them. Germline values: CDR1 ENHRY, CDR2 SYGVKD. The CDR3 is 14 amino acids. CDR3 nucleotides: TGTGCCATCAGTGAGGAAGCTAGCACAGATACGCAGTATTTT. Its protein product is CAISEEASTDTQYF.

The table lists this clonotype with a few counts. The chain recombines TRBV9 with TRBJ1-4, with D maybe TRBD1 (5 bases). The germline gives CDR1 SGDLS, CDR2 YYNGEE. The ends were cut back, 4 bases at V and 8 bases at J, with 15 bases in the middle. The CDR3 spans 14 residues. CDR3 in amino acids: CASSPRAKGEKLFF. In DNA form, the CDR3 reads TGTGCCAGCAGCCCCAGGGCCAAGGGGGAAAAACTGTTTTTT.

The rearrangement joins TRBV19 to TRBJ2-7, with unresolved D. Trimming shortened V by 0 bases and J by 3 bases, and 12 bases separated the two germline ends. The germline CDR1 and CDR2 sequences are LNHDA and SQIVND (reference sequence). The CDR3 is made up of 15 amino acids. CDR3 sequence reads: CASSIDLSPDYEQYF. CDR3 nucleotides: TGTGCCAGTAGTATAGATCTTAGTCCGGACTACGAGCAGTACTTC.

This CDR3 is CSARRGGNQPQHF. CDR3 bases: TGCAGTGCTAGGAGGGGTGGCAATCAGCCCCAGCATTTT. The chain is built from TRBV20-1 and TRBJ1-5, with D perhaps matching TRBD1 (5 bases). The CDR3 runs to 13 residues. Germline V gene sequence: CDR1 DFQATT, CDR2 SNEGSKA (reference sequence). V was clipped by 3 bases and J by 2 bases, with 8 bases between them.

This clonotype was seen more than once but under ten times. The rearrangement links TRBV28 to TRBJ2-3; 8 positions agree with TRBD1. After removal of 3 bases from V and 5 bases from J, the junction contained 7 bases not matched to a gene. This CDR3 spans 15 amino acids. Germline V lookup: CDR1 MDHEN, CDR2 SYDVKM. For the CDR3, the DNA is TGTGCCAGCAGTTTCCTGGGACAGGTACTAGATACGCAGTATTTT. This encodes CASSFLGQVLDTQYF.

The CDR3: CLPPATRGNEQFF. The CDR3 DNA is TGTCTCCCGCCGGCTACTCGGGGGAATGAGCAGTTCTTC. The chain has TRBV21-1 and TRBJ2-1; TRBD2, the table's D call, was not compared with the DNA. TRBV21-1 is reported as a pseudogene. The CDR3 is 13 amino acids.

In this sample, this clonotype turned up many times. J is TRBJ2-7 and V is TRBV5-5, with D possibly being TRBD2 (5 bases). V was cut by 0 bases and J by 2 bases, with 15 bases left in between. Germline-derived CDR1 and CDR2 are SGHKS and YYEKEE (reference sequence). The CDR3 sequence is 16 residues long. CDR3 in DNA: TGTGCCAGCAGCTTGGCTTTCGCTAGCCCAGCCTACGAGCAGTACTTC. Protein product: CASSLAFASPAYEQYF.

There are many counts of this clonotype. The CDR3 loop is CASSLVPNYGANTGELFF. In DNA form, the CDR3 reads TGTGCCAGCAGCTTAGTCCCAAACTACGGGGCCAACACCGGGGAGCTGTTTTTT. This chain joins TRBV11-1 and TRBJ2-2, with D tentatively TRBD1 or TRBD2 (5 bases each). Germline V gene data show CDR1 as SGHAT and CDR2 as FQDESV (reference sequence). The length of the CDR3 is 18 residues. The ends were cut back, 1 base at V and 2 bases at J, with 17 bases in the middle.

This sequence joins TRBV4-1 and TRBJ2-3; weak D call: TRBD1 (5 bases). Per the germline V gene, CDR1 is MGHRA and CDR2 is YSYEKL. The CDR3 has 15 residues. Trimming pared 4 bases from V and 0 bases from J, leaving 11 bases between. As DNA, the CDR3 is TGCGCCAGCAGCCCACATGGGGCCAGCACAGATACGCAGTATTTT. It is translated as CASSPHGASTDTQYF.

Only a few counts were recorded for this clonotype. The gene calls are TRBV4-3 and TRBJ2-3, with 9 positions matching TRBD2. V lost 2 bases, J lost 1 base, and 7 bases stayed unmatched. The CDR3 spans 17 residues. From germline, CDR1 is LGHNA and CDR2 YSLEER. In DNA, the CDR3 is TGCGCCAGCAGCCAAAGGACAGCGGGAGGTCGCACAGATACGCAGTATTTT. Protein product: CASSQRTAGGRTDTQYF.

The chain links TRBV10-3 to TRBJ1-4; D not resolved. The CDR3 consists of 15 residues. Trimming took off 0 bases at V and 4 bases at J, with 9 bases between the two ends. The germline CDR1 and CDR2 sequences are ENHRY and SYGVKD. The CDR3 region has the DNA TGTGCCATCAGTGAGTCAGGTGGCGGTAATGAAAAACTGTTTTTT. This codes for CAISESGGGNEKLFF.

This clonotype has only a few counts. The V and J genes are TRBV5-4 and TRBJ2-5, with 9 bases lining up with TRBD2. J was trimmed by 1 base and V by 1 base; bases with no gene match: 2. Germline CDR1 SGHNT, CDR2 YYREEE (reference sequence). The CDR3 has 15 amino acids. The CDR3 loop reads CASSLPSGTQETQYF. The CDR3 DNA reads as TGTGCCAGCAGCTTGCCTAGCGGGACCCAAGAGACCCAGTACTTC.

CDR3 DNA sequence: TGTGCCAGCAGTTACTCGTCCGGGGGGACCGTGGATGGCTACACCTTC. Its translation is CASSYSSGGTVDGYTF. The genes are TRBV6-5 and TRBJ1-2; D may be TRBD1 (5 bases). CDR1 MNHEY and CDR2 SVGAGI come from the germline V gene. The CDR3 length is 16 residues. V lost 0 bases to trimming and J lost 6 bases, with 17 bases between them.

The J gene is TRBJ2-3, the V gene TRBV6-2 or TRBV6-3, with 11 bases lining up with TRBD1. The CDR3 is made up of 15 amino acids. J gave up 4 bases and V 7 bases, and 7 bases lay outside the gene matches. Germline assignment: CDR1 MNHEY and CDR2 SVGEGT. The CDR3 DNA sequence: TGTGCCAGCAAAAGACCGGGACAGGGGGCAGATACGCAGTATTTT. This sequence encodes CASKRPGQGADTQYF.

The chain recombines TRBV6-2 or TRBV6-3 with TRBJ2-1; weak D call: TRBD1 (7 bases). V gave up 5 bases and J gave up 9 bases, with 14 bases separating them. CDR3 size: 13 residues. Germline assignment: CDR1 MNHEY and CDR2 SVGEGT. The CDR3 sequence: CASSIRRDSEQFF. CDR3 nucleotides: TGTGCCAGCAGTATTCGGCGGGACAGTGAGCAGTTCTTC.

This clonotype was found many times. The CDR3 DNA reads as TGCAGCGTTGAGAAAACAGGGGTTTGGTACAATGAGCAGTTCTTC. This encodes CSVEKTGVWYNEQFF. The chain couples TRBV29-1 to TRBJ2-1, with TRBD1 identical over 7 bases. After removal of 3 bases from V and 4 bases from J, the junction contained 9 bases not matched to a gene. The CDR3 runs to 15 residues. The germline CDR1 and CDR2 sequences are SQVTM and ANQGSEA.